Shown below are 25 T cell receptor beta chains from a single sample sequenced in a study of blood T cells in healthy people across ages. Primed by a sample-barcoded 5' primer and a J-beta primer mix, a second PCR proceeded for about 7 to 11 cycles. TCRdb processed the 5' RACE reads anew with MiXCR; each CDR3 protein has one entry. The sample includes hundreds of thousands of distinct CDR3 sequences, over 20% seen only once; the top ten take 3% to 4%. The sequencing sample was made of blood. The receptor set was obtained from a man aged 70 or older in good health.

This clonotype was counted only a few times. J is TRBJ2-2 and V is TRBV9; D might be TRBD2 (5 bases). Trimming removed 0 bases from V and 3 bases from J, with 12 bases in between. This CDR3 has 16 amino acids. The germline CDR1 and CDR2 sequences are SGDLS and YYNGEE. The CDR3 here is CASSVEASSDTGELFF. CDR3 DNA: TGTGCCAGCAGCGTAGAGGCTAGCAGCGACACCGGGGAGCTGTTTTTT.

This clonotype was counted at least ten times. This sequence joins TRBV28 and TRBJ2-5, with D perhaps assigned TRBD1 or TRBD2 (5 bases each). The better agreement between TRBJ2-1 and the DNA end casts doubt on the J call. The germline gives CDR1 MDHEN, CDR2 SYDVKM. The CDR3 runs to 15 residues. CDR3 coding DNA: TGTGCCAGCAGTTTATCCGGGGCCGGTCGGGGTGAGCAGTTCTTC. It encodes CASSLSGAGRGEQFF.

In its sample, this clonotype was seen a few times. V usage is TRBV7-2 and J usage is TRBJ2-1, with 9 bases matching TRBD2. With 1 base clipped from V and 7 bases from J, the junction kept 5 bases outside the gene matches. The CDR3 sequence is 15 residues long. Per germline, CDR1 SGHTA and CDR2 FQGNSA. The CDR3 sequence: CASSLDAGGRNEQFF. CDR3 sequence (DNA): TGTGCCAGCAGCTTAGATGCGGGAGGGCGAAATGAGCAGTTCTTC.

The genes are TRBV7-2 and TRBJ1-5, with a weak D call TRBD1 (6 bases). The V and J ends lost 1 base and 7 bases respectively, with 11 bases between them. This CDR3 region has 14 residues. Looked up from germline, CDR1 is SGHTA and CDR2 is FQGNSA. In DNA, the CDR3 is TGTGCCAGCAGCTTAGTGGGGGCTGAGCAGCCCCAGCATTTT. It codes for CASSLVGAEQPQHF.

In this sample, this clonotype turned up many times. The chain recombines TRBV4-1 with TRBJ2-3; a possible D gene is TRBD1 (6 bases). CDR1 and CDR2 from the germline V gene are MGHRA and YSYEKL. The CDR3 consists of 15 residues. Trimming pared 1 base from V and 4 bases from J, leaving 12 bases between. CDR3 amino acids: CASSQADTGPDTQYF. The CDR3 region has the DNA TGCGCCAGCAGCCAAGCAGATACAGGGCCAGATACGCAGTATTTT.

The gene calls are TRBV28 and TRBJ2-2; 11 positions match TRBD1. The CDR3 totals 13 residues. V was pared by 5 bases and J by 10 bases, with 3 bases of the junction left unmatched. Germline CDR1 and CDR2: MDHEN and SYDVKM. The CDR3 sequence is CASSRTGGAELFF. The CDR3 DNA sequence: TGTGCCAGCAGTCGGACAGGGGGCGCGGAGCTGTTTTTT.

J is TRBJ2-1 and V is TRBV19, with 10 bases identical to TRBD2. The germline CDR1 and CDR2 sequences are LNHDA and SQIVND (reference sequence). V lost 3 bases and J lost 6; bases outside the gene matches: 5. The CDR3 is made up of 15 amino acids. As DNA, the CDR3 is TGTGCCAGTAGTATCGGAACTAGCGGGATCAATGAGCAGTTCTTC. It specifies CASSIGTSGINEQFF.

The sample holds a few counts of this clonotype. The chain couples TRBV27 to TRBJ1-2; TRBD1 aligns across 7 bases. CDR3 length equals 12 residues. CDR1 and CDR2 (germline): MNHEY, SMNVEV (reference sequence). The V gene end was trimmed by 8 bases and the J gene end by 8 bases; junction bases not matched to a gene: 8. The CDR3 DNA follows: TGTGCCAGCCGCGGGGACAGACTCGGCTACACCTTC. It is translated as CASRGDRLGYTF.

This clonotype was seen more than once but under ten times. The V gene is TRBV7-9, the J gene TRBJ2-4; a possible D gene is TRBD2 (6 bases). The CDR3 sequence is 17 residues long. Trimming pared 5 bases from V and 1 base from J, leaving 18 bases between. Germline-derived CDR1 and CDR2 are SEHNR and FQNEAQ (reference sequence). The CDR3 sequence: CASSPPGTRGAKNIQYF. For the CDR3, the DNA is TGTGCCAGCAGCCCACCCGGGACTCGGGGGGCCAAAAACATTCAGTACTTC.

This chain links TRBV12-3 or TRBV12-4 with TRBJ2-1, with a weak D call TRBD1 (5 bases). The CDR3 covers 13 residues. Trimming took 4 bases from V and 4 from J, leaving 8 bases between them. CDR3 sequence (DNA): TGTGCCAGCAGTTCCAAGGGGTACAATGAGCAGTTCTTC. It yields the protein CASSSKGYNEQFF.

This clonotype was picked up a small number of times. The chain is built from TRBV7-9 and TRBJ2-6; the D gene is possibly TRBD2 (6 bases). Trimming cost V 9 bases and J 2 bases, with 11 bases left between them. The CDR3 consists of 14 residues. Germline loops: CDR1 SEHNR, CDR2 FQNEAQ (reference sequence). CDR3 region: CASSGTTGANVLTF. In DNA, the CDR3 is TGTGCCAGTAGCGGTACGACTGGGGCCAACGTCCTGACTTTC.

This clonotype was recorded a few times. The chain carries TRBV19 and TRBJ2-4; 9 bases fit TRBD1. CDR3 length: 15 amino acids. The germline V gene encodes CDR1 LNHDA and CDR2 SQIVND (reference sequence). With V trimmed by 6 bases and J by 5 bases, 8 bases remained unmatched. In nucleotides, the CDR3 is TGTGCCAGTAGCAAAACGGGACAGGGTGAAAACATTCAGTACTTC. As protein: CASSKTGQGENIQYF. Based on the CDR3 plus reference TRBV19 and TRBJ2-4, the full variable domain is DGGITQSPKYLFRKEGQNVTLSCEQNLNHDAMYWYRQDPGQGLRLIYYSQIVNDFQKGDIAEGYSVSREKKESFPLTVTSAQKNPTAFYLCASSKTGQGENIQYFGAGTRLSVL.

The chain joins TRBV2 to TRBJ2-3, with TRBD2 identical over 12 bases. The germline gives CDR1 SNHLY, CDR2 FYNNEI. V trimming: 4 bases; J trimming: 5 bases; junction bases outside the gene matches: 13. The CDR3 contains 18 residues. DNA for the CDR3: TGTGCCAGCAGTGGCCAGGCCCGACTAGCGGGAGAAGTAGATACGCAGTATTTT. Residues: CASSGQARLAGEVDTQYF.

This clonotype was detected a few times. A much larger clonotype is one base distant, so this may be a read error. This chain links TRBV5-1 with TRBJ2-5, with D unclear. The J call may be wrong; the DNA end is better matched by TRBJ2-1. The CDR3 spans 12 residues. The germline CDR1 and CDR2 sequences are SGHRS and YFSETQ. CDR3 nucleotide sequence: TGCGCCAGCAGCTTGGACGACAATGAGCAGTTCTTC. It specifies CASSLDDNEQFF.

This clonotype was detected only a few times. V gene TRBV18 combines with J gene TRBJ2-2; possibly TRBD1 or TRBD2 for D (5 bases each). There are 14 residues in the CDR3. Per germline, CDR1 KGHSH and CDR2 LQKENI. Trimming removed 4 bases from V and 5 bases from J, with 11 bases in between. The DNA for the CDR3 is TGTGCCAGCTCACTTCCGGGACCAACCGGGGAGCTGTTTTTT. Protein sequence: CASSLPGPTGELFF.

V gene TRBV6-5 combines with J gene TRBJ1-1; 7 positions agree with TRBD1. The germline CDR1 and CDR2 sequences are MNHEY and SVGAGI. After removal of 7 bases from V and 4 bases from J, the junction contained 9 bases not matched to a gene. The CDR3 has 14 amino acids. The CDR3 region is CASTKRGRGTEAFF. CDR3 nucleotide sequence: TGTGCCAGCACCAAAAGGGGGCGGGGCACTGAAGCTTTCTTT.

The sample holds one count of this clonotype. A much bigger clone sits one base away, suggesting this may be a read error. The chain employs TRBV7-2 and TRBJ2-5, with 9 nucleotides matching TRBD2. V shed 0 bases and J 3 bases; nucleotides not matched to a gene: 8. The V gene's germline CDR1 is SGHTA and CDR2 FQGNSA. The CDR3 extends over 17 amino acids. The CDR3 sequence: CASSLARLAALKETQYF. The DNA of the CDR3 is TGTGCCAGCAGCTTAGCGAGACTAGCGGCCCTTAAAGAGACCCAGTACTTC. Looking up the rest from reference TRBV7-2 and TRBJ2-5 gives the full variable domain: GAGVSQSPSNKVTEKGKDVELRCDPISGHTALYWYRQSLGQGLEFLIYFQGNSAPDKSGLPSDRFSAERTGGSVSTLTIQRTQQEDSAVYLCASSLARLAALKETQYFGPGTRLLVL.

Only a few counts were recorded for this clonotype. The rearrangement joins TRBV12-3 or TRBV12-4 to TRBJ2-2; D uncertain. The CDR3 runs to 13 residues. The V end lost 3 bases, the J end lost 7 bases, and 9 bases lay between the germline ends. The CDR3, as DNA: TGTGCCAGCAGTTTTCTGGGGATCGGGGAGCTGTTTTTT. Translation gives CASSFLGIGELFF.

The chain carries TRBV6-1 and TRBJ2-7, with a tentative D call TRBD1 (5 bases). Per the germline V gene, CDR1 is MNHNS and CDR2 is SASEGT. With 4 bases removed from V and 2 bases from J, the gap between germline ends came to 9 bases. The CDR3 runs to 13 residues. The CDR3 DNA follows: TGTGCCAGCAGTGTCAGACAGCCCTACGAGCAGTACTTC. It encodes CASSVRQPYEQYF.

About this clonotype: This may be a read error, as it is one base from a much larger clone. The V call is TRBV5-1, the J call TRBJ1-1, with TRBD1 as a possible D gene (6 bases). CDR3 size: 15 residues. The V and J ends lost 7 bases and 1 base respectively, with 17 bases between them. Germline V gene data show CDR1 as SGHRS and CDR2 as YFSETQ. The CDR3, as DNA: TGCGCCAGCGGCCCCGGGGGGGCCACGAACACTGAAGCTTTCTTT. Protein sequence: CASGPGGATNTEAFF.

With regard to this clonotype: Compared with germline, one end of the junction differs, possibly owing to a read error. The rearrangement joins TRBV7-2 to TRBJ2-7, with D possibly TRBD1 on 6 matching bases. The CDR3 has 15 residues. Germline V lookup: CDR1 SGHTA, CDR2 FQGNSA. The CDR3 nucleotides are TGTGCCGGCAGGGAAGGACAGTCGAGCTCCTACGAGCAGTACTTC. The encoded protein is CAGREGQSSSYEQYF.

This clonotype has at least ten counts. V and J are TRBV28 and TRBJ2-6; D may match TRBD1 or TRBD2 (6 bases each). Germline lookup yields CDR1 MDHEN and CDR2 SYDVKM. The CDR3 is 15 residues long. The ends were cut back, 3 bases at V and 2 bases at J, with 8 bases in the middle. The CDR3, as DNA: TGTGCCAGCAGTTTCCGGGGGCCTGGGGCCAACGTCCTGACTTTC. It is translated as CASSFRGPGANVLTF.

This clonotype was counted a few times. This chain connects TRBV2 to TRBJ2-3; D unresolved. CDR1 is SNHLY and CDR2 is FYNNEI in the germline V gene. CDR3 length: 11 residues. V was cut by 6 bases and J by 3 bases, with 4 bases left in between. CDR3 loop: CASRETDTQYF. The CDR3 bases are TGTGCCAGCAGGGAGACAGATACGCAGTATTTT.

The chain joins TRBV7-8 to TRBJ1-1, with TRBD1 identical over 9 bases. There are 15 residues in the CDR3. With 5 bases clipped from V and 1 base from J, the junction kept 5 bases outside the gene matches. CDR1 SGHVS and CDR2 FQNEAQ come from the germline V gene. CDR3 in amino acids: CASSTNRGRNTEAFF. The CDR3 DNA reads TGTGCCAGCAGCACAAACAGGGGGCGGAACACTGAAGCTTTCTTT.

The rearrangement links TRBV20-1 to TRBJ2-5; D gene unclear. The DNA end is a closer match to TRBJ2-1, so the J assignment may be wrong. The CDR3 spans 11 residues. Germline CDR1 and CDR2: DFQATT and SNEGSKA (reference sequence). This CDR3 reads CSASSDNEQFF. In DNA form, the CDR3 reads TGCAGTGCTAGTTCTGACAATGAGCAGTTCTTC.